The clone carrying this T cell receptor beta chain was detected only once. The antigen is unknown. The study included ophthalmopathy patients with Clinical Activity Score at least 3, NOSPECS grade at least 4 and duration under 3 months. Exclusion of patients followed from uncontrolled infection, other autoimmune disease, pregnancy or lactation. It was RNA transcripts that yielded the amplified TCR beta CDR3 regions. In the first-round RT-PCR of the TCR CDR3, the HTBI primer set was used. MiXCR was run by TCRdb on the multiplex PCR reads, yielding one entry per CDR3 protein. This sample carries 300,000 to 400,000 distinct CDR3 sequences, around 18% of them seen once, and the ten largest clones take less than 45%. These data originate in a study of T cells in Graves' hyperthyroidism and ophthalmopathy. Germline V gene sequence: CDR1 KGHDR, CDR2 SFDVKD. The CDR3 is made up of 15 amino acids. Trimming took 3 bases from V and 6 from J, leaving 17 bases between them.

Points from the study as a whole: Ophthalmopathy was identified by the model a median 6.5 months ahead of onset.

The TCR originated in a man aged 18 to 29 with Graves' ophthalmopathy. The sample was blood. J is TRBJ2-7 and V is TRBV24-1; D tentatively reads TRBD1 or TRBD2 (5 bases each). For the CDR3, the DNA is TGTGCCACCAGTGATGCCCCGGGGCTAGGCTCCGAGCAGTACTTC. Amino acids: CATSDAPGLGSEQYF.